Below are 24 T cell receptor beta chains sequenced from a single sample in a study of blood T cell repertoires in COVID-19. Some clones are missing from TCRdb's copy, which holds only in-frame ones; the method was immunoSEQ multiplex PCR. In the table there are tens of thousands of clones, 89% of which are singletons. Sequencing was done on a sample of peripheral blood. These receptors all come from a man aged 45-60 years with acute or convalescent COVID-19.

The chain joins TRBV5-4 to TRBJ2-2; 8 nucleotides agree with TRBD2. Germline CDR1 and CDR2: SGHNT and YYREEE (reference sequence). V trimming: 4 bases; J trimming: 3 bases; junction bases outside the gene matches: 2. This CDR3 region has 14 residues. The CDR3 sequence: CASSHGGDTGELFF. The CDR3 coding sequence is TGTGCCAGCAGCCACGGGGGGGACACCGGGGAGCTGTTTTTT.

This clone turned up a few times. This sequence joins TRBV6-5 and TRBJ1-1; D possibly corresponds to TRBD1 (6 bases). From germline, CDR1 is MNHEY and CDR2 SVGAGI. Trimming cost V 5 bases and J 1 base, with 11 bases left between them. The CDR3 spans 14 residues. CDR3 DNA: TGTGCCAGCAGTCCGCCGGACAGGAACACTGAAGCTTTCTTT. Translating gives CASSPPDRNTEAFF.

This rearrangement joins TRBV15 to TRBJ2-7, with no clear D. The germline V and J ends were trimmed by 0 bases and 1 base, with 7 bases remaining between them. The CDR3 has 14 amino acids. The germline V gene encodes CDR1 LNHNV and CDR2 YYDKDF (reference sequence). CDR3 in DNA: TGTGCCACCAGCAGAGACTGGCAGTCCTACGAGCAGTACGTC. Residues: CATSRDWQSYEQYV.

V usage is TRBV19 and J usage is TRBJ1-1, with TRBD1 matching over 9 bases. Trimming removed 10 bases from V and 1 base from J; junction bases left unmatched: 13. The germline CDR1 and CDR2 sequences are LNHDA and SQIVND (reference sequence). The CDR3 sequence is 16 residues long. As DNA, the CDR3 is TGTGCCACCACCCCGGGGACAGGGTCAAGGAACACTGAAGCTTTCTTT. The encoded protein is CATTPGTGSRNTEAFF.

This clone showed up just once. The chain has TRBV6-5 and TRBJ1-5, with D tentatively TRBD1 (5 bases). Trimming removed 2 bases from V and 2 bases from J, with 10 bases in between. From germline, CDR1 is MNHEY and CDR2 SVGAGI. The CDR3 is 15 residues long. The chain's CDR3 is CASSYPRVGNQPQHF. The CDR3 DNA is TGTGCCAGCAGTTACCCCAGGGTGGGCAATCAGCCCCAGCATTTT.

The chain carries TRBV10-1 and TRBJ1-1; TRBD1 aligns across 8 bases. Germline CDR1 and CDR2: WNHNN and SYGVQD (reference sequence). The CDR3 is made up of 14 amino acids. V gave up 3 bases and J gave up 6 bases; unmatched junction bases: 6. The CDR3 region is CASSEQGGMSEAFF. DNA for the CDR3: TGCGCCAGCAGTGAACAGGGGGGAATGTCTGAAGCTTTCTTT.

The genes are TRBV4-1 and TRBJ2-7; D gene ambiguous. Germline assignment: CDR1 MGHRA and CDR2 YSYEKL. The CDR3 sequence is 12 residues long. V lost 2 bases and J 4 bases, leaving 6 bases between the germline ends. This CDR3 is CASSQNAYEQYF. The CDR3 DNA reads TGCGCCAGCAGCCAAAACGCGTACGAGCAGTACTTC.

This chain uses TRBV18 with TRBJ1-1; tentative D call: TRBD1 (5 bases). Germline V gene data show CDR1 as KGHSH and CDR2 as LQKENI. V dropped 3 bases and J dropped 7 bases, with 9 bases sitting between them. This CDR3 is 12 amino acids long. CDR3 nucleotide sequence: TGTGCCAGCTCACCTGTCACAGGTGAAGCTTTCTTT. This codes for CASSPVTGEAFF.

DNA for the CDR3: TGTGCCAGCAGTTTTAGTGCCCACAGGACACATCAGCCCCAGCATTTT. Translated, it gives CASSFSAHRTHQPQHF. The rearrangement links TRBV28 to TRBJ1-5; TRBD1 might be the D (5 bases). Germline CDR1 is MDHEN and CDR2 is SYDVKM. The CDR3 is 16 amino acids. The V end was cut by 3 bases, the J end by 5 bases, with 17 bases between.

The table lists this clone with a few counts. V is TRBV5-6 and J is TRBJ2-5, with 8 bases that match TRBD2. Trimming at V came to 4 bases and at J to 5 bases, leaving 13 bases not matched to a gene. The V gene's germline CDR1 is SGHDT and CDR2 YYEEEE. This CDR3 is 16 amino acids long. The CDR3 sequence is CASSKPQREWRETQYF. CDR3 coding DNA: TGTGCCAGCAGCAAACCCCAGCGGGAGTGGCGGGAGACCCAGTACTTC.

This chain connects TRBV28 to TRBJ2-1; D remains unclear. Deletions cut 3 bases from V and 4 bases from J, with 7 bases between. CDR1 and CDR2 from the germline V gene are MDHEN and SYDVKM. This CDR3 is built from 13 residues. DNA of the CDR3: TGTGCCAGCAGTTTTGAGCTTTACAATGAGCAGTTCTTC. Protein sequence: CASSFELYNEQFF.

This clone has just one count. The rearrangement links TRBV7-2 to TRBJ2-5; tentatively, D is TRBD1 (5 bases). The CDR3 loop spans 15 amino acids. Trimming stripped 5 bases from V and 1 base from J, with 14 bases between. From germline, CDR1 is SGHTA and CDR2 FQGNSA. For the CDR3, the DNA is TGTGCCAGCAGCGCAAAGGGGCAGATCCAAGAGACCCAGTACTTC. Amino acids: CASSAKGQIQETQYF.

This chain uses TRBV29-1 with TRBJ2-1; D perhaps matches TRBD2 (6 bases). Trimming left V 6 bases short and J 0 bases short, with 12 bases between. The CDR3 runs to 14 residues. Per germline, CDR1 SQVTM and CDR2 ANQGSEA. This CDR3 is CSVARDSSYNEQFF. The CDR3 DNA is TGCAGCGTGGCCCGGGACTCCTCCTACAATGAGCAGTTCTTC.

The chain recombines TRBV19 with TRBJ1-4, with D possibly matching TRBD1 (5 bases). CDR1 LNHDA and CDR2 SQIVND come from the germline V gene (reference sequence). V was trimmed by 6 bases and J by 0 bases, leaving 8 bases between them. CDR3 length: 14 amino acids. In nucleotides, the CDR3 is TGTGCCAGTAGAACAGGCGCAACTAATGAAAAACTGTTTTTT. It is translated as CASRTGATNEKLFF.

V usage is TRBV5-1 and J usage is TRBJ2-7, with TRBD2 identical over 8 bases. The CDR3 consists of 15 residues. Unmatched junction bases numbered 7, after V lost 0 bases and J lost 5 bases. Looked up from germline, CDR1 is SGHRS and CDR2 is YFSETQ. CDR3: CASSLAGRVVDEQYF. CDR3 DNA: TGCGCCAGCAGCTTGGCCGGGAGGGTAGTAGACGAGCAGTACTTC.

The CDR3, as DNA: TGTGCCAGTAGTACAGGGGAGGGAAGGCCTACCTACGAGCAGTACTTC. This encodes CASSTGEGRPTYEQYF. The rearrangement uses TRBV19 and TRBJ2-7; tentative D call: TRBD2 (7 bases). The V and J ends lost 4 bases and 2 bases respectively, with 18 bases between them. The CDR3 runs 16 residues. Germline V gene sequence: CDR1 LNHDA, CDR2 SQIVND (reference sequence).

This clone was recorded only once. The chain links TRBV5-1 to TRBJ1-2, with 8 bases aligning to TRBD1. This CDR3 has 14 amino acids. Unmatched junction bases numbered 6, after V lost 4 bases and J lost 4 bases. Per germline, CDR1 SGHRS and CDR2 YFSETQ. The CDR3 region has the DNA TGCGCCAGCAGCCAACAGGGGGACTCCTATGGCTACACCTTC. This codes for CASSQQGDSYGYTF.

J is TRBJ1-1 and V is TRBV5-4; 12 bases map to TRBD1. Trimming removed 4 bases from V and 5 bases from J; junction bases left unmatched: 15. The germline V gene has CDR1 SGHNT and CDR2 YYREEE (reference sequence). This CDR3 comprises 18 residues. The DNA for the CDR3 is TGTGCCAGCAGCCTCCAAAACCGGGACAGGGGGCGGAGGACTGAAGCTTTCTTT. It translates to CASSLQNRDRGRRTEAFF.

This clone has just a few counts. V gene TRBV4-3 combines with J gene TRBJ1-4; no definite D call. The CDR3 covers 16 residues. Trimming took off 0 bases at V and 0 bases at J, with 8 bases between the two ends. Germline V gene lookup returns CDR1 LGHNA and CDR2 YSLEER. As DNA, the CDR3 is TGCGCCAGCAGCCAAGATGGAGGTACAACTAATGAAAAACTGTTTTTT. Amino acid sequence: CASSQDGGTTNEKLFF.

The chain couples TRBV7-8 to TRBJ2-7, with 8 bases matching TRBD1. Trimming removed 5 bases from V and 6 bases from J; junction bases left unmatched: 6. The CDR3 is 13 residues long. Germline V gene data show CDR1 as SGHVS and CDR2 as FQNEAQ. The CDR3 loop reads CASSPLRGREQYF. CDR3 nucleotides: TGTGCCAGCAGCCCACTCAGGGGGCGCGAGCAGTACTTC.

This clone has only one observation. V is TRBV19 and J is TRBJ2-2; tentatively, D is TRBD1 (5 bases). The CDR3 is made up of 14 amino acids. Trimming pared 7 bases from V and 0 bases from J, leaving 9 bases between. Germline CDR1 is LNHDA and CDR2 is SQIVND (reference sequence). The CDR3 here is CASKQGSNTGELFF. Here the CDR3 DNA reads TGTGCCAGTAAGCAGGGCTCGAACACCGGGGAGCTGTTTTTT.

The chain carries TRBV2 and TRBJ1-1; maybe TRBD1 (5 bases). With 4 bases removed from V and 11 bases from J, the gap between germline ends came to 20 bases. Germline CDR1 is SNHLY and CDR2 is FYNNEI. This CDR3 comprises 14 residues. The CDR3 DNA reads TGTGCCAGCAGTGGACTAGGGACGCGGTCGGTGGCTTTCTTT. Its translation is CASSGLGTRSVAFF.

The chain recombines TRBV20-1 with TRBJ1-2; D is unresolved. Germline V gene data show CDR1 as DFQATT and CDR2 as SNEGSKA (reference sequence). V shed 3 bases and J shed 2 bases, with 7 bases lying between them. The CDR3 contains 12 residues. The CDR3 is CSASAQNYGYTF. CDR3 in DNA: TGCAGTGCTAGTGCCCAGAACTATGGCTACACCTTC.

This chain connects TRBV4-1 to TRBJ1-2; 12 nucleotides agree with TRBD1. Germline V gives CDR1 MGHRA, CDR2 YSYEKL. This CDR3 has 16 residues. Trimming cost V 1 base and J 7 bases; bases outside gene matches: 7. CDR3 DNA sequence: TGCGCCAGCAGCCAAGTGTCCGGGACAGGGGGCCCTGGCTACACCTTC. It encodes CASSQVSGTGGPGYTF.